This T cell receptor beta chain was sequenced in a study of OX40 agonist ivuxolimab in advanced cancers. Some background on the complete study: Ivuxolimab was an agonistic, fully human IgG2 monoclonal antibody directed against OX40 (CD134), a costimulatory receptor. In the dose-escalation cohort, more than 80% of patients were male, and the mean age was 60 years with a range of about 20 to 80. Prior anti-PD-1, anti-PD-L1 or anti-CTLA-4 therapy was permitted, and 40% to 50% of dose-escalation patients had received checkpoint inhibitors. Of the 50 to 55 patients in dose escalation, 19 had hepatocellular carcinoma, around 15 had melanoma, 9 had renal cell carcinoma and 9 had head and neck cancer. The paper covers the monotherapy dose-escalation part of the phase I ivuxolimab trial, which included N = 52 patients. The point of sequencing TCRbeta in the periphery was to test whether ivuxolimab changed TCR sequence diversity and drove clonal T-cell expansion. Intravenous ivuxolimab was administered to patients every 2 weeks at six dose levels: 0.01, 0.1, 0.3, 1.5, 3 and 10 mg/kg. Partial responses were achieved by three dose-escalation patients, of whom one had hepatocellular carcinoma and two had cutaneous melanoma. Overall results and qualifications from the work: At doses from 0.1 to 3.0 mg/kg, clonal expansion was seen in both CD4+ and CD8+ blood T cells between baseline and week 6. The antigen specificity of the peripheral T cells that underwent clonal expansion was not determined. In the 0.1-3.0 mg/kg groups, partial responders were among the patients with the lowest normalized peripheral clonal expansion, particularly in CD8+ T cells. On average, CD8+ T cells showed more expanded clones than CD4+ T cells after ivuxolimab. Low levels of normalized T-cell clonal expansion were also seen in some nonresponding patients.

The trial excluded patients who had a history of autoimmune disease or were on systemic immunosuppression. Peripheral blood for TCR sequencing was collected from all dose cohorts at baseline, on cycle 4 day 1, and on cycle 7 day 1. The samples were drawn from a first-in-human, open-label, multicenter phase I dose-escalation trial of ivuxolimab. Adults with locally advanced or metastatic melanoma, renal cell carcinoma, hepatocellular carcinoma or head and neck squamous cell carcinoma were enrolled in the trial. CD4+ and CD8+ T cells were sorted separately from peripheral blood before TCR sequencing. In its sample, this clone was seen once. There is no known antigen for this receptor. The input lacks base qualities; no much larger clone sits a single base away. For sequencing of the TCRbeta CDR3 region, genomic DNA was extracted from the sorted cells. The immunoSEQ Assay was used for sequencing of TCRbeta CDR3 regions. TCRdb obtained this table from immuneACCESS and retained in-frame rearrangements with V and J assigned. These tables miss some clones; where compared with another copy, unresolved V genes account for less than half of the shortfall, and the remainder is unexplained. Counted in this sample were more than 12,000 clones; more than 80% of them appeared once. The top ten clonotypes cover 20% to 25% of the sample.

Deletion took 2 bases off V and 2 bases off J, with a span of 15 bases between the germline ends. CDR1 and CDR2 (ENHRY, SYGVKD) derive from the germline V gene. The CDR3 goes from the cysteine to the phenylalanine over 17 residues. Just the 51-base CDR3 DNA is kept, in frame starting at base 1. This TCR came from an adult with an advanced solid tumor such as melanoma, head and neck, liver or kidney cancer. The specimen was CD4+ or CD8+ T cells sorted from blood, collected in a trial of the OX40 agonist ivuxolimab. The sequence is built from TRBV10-3 and TRBJ1-4; a weak D assignment points to TRBD1 (6 bases agree). The DNA is TGTGCCATCAGTGAGCTCTGGGGGCGCGGGACTAATGAAAAACTGTTTTTT. The encoded protein is CAISELWGRGTNEKLFF.